The entry that follows covers one T cell receptor (beta chain) sequence. The antigen remains unidentified. The data were produced by immunoSEQ multiplex PCR, yet TCRdb's version contains in-frame clones alone and is incomplete. The sample has approximately 7,400 clones; 23% are singletons. Trimming took 2 bases from V and 7 from J; bases not matched to a gene: 6. The CDR3 has 15 residues. Germline assignment: CDR1 SGDLS and CDR2 YYNGEE. The data belong to a study of T cells in localized non-small cell lung cancer. Findings and limits, study-wide: Clonality peaked in uninvolved adjacent lung rather than tumor. Tumor samples were not multi-region, leaving intratumor heterogeneity unexcluded. An association was observed between higher blood T cell density and longer overall survival. Appearing in adjacent lung were a median approximately 60 of the top 100 tumor clones.

The receptor was isolated from a man between 35 and 75 years old with stage III squamous cell lung carcinoma. Here the sequenced sample was lung tumor tissue, taken before any cancer treatment. The gene calls are TRBV9 and TRBJ2-1; 10 bases agree with TRBD1. The CDR3 nucleotides read TGTGCCAGCAGCGTCGGACAGGGGGTATGGAATGAGCAGTTCTTC. It translates to CASSVGQGVWNEQFF.